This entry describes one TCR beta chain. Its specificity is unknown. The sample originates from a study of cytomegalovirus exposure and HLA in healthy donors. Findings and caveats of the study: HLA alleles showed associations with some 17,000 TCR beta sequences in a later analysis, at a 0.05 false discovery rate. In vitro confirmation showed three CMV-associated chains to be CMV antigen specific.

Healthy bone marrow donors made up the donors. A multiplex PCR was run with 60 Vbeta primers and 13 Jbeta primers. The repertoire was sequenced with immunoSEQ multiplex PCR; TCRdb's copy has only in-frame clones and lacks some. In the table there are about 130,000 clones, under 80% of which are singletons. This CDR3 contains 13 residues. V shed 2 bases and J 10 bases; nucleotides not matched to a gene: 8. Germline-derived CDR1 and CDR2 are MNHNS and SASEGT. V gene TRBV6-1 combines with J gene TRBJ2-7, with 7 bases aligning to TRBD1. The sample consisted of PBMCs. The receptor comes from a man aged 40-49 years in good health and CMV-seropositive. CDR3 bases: TGTGCCAGCAGTGAACCGGGACAGCGCGAACAGTACTTC. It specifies CASSEPGQREQYF.